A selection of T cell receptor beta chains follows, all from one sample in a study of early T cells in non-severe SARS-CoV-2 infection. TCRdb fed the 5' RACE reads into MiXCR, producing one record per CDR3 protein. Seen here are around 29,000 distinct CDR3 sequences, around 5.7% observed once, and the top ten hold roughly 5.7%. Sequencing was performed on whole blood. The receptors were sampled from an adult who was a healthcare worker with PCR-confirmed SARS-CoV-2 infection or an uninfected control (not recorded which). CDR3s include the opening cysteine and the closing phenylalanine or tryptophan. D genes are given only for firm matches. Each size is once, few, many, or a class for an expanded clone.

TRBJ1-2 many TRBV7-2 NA TGTGCCAGCAGCGACAACCGAGGTTCTTCCCTATACCGCTACACCTTC CASSDNRGSSLYRYTF
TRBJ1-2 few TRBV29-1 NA TGCAGCGTTGAAGAAATAGGGACCGACCTCTACACCTTC CSVEEIGTDLYTF
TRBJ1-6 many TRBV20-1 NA TGCAGTGCTAGAGATGGGGGTTTGGGATCTAATTCACCCCTCCACTTT CSARDGGLGSNSPLHF
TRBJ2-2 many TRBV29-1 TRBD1 TGCAGCGTTCTACGACAGGGAAACACCGGGGAGCTGTTTTTT CSVLRQGNTGELFF
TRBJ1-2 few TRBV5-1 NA TGCGCCAGCAGCTTAGGGAGGGAAGTTTACGGCTACACCTTC CASSLGREVYGYTF
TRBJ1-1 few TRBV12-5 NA TGTGCTAGTGGTTTGACGTGGAGTGAAGCTTTCTTT CASGLTWSEAFF
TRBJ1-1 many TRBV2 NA TGTGCCAGCAGTGACCAGACATATGAAGCTTTCTTT CASSDQTYEAFF
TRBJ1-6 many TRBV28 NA TGTGCCAGCAGTTTAGCGGCAGAGCAGTCCTATAATTCACCCCTCCACTTT CASSLAAEQSYNSPLHF
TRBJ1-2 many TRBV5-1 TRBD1 TGCGCCAGCAGCAGGGGCCAGGACAGGGTCCAGTATGGCTACACCTTC CASSRGQDRVQYGYTF
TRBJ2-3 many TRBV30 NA TGTGCCTGGGCCGGATTTATGACAGATACGCAGTATTTT CAWAGFMTDTQYF
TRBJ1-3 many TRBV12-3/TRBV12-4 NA TGTGCCAGCAGTTTTGCTGGAAACACCATATATTTT CASSFAGNTIYF
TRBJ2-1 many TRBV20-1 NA TGCAGTGCTAGAGATCGGAGGGGGGGGTACTACAATGAGCAGTTCTTC CSARDRRGGYYNEQFF
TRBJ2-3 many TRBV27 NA TGTGCCAGCAGCCCCTTTGGATCTTTGGGAAGCTCTAGCACAGATACGCAGTATTTT CASSPFGSLGSSSTDTQYF
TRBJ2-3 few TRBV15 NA TGTGCCACCAGCGTAAGACTAGTCGAAGATACGCAGTATTTT CATSVRLVEDTQYF
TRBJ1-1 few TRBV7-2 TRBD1 TGTGCCAGCAGCTTCCAGACAGGGATGTTTTCAGCTTTCTTT CASSFQTGMFSAFF
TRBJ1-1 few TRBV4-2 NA TGTGCCAGCAGCCAAGACCTCTATCTAGCTGAAGCTTTCTTT CASSQDLYLAEAFF